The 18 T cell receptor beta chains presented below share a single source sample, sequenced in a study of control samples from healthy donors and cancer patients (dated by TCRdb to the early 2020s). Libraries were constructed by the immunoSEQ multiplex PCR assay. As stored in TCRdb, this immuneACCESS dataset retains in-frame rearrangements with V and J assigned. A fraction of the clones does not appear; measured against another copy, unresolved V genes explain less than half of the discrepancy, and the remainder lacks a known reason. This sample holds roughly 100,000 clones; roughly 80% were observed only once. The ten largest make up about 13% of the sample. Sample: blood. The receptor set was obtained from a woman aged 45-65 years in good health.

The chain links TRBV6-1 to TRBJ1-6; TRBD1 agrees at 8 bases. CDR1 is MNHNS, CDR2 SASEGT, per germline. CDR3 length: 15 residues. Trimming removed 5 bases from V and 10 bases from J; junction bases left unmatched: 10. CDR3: CASSTRQGSGSPLHF. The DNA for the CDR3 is TGTGCCAGCAGTACTCGACAGGGGTCGGGGTCACCCCTCCACTTT.

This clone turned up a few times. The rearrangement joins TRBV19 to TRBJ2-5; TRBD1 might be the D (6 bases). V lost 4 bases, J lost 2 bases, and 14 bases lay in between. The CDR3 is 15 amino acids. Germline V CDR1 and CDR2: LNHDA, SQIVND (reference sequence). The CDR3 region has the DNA TGTGCCAGTAGTAAAAACCCGGGACAACAAGAGACCCAGTACTTC. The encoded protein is CASSKNPGQQETQYF.

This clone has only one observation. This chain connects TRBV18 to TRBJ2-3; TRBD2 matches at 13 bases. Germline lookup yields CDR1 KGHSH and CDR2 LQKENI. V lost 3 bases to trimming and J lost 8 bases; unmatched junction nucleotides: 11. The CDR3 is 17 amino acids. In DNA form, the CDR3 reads TGTGCCAGCTCACCGGGACTAGCGGGAATGATCCCAGGTACGCAGTATTTT. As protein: CASSPGLAGMIPGTQYF.

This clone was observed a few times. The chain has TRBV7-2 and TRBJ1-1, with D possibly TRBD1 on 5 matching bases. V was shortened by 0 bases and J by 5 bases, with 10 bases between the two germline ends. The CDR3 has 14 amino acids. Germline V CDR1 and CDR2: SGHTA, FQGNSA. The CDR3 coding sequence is TGTGCCAGCAGCTTAGCCGGACACAGGACTGAAGCTTTCTTT. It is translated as CASSLAGHRTEAFF.

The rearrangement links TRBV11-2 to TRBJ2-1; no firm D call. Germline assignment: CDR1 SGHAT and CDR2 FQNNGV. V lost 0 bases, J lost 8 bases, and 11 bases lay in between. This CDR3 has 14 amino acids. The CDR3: CASSLDPSIHEQFF. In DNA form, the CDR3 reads TGTGCCAGCAGCTTAGACCCTTCCATTCATGAGCAGTTCTTC.

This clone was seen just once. The CDR3 DNA reads TGTGCCAGCAGTTACACGGGACCTCCCTACGAGCAGTACTTC. Protein product: CASSYTGPPYEQYF. V gene TRBV27 combines with J gene TRBJ2-7; D could derive from TRBD1 or TRBD2 (5 bases each). Per germline, CDR1 MNHEY and CDR2 SMNVEV (reference sequence). V lost 4 bases and J lost 2, with 12 bases in between. There are 14 residues in the CDR3.

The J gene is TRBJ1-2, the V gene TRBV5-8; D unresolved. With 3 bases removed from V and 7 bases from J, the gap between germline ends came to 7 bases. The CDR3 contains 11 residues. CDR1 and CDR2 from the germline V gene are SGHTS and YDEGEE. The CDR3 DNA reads TGTGCCAGCAGCTGGTTGGGTGGCTACACCTTC. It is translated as CASSWLGGYTF.

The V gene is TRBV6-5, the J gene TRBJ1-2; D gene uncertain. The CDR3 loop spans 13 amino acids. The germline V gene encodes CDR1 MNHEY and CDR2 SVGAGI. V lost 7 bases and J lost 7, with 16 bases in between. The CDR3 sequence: CASTVEQFGGYTF. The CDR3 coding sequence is TGTGCCAGCACCGTAGAGCAGTTCGGTGGCTACACCTTC.

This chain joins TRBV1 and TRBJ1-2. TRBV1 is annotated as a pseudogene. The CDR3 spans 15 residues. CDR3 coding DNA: TGCACCAGCAGCCCCCCCTATGGCCGACTCTATGGCTACACCTTC. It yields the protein CTSSPPYGRLYGYTF.

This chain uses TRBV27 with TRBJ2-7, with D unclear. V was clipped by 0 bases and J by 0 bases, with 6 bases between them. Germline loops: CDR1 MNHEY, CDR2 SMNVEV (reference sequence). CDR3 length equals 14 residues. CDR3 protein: CASSLSHISYEQYF. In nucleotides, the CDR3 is TGTGCCAGCAGTTTATCGCACATCTCCTACGAGCAGTACTTC.

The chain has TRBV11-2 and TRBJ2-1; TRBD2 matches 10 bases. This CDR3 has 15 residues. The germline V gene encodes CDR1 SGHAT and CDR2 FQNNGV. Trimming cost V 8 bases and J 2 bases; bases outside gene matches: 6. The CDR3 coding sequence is TGTGCCAGCCGAGGCCTAGCGGGGGCCTACAATGAGCAGTTCTTC. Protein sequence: CASRGLAGAYNEQFF.

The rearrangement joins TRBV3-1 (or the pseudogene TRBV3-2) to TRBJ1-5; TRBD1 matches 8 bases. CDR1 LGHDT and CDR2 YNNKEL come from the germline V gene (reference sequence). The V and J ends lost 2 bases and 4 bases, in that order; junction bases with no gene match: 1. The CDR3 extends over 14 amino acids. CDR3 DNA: TGTGCCAGCAGCCAAAGACAGGGGAATCAGCCCCAGCATTTT. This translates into CASSQRQGNQPQHF.

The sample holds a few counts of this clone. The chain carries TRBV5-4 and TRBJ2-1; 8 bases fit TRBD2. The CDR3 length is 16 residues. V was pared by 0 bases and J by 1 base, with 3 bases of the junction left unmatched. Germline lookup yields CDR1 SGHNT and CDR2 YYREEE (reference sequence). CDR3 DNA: TGTGCCAGCAGCTTGGGACCTAGCGGGTCCTACAATGAGCAGTTCTTC. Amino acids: CASSLGPSGSYNEQFF.

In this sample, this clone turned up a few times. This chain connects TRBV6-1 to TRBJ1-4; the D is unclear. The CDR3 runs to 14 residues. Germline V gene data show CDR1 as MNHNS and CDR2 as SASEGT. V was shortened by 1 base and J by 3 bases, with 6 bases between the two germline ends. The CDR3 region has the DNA TGTGCCAGCAGTGAAGACAGTTCTAATGAAAAACTGTTTTTT. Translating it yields CASSEDSSNEKLFF.

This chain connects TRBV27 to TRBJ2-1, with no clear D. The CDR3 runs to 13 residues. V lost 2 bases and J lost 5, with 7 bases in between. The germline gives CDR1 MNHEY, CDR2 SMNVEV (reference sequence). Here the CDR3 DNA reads TGTGCCAGCAGTTTAAGAGTTAACAATGAGCAGTTCTTC. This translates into CASSLRVNNEQFF.

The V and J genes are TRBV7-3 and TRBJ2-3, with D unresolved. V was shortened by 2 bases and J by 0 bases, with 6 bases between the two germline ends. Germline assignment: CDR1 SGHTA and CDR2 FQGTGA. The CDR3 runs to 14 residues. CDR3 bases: TGTGCCAGCAGCTTAGGCCCTAGCACAGATACGCAGTATTTT. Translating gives CASSLGPSTDTQYF.

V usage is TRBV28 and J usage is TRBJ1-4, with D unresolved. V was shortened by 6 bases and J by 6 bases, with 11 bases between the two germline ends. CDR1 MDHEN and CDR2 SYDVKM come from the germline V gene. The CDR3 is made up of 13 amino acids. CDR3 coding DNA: TGTGCCAGCAGCGCGCCTCAGGATGAAAAACTGTTTTTT. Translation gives CASSAPQDEKLFF.

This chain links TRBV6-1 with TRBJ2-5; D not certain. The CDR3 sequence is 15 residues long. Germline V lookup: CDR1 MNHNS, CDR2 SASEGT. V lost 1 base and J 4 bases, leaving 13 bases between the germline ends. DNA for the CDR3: TGTGCCAGCAGTGAAGTGCGTCACCCGGGAGAGACCCAGTACTTC. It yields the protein CASSEVRHPGETQYF.